Each of the 12 T cell receptor beta chains below was sequenced from the same sample in a study of human T cells and chemical hapten exposure. From the RACE reads, TCRdb called clonotypes with MiXCR, one entry per CDR3 protein. The table has 70,000 to 85,000 distinct CDR3 sequences, over 6.5% seen once. Time point here: healthy volunteer bleed at 6 weeks. Someone pulled total RNA out of unfractionated whole blood. Sequencing was done on a sample of whole blood. These TCRs come from a male donor in good health. Some clones in this sample may be carry-over from other donors' samples.

This clonotype was counted a few times. The chain recombines TRBV7-2 with TRBJ2-5; no reliable D call. The CDR3 has 14 amino acids. Germline-derived CDR1 and CDR2 are SGHTA and FQGNSA. V lost 1 base, J lost 1 base, and 7 bases lay in between. CDR3 DNA sequence: TGTGCCAGCAGCTTAGTGAGGTTCCAAGAGACCCAGTACTTC. Translated: CASSLVRFQETQYF.

This clonotype was counted at least ten times. The genes are TRBV12-3 or TRBV12-4 and TRBJ1-5; D uncertain. CDR3 length equals 13 residues. Trimming cost V 0 bases and J 11 bases, with 11 bases left between them. The DNA of the CDR3 is TGTGCCAGCAGTTTAGCGGTCGACAAGGCCCAGCATTTT. This sequence encodes CASSLAVDKAQHF.

This clonotype was seen a handful of times. The chain links TRBV11-2 to TRBJ1-1, with D maybe TRBD1 (5 bases). This CDR3 has 15 amino acids. Germline assignment: CDR1 SGHAT and CDR2 FQNNGV. Deletions cut 2 bases from V and 2 bases from J, with 12 bases between. CDR3 protein: CASSLRPGDNTEAFF. The CDR3 nucleotides are TGTGCCAGCAGCTTAAGGCCGGGGGATAACACTGAAGCTTTCTTT.

The chain is built from TRBV5-6 and TRBJ1-6; TRBD1 might be the D (6 bases). Germline lookup yields CDR1 SGHDT and CDR2 YYEEEE. This CDR3 is built from 15 residues. V was cut by 4 bases and J by 4 bases, with 12 bases left in between. DNA of the CDR3: TGTGCCAGCAGCGCAGGGGCGACGTATAATTCACCCCTCCACTTT. Encoded protein: CASSAGATYNSPLHF.

This clonotype was seen repeatedly, ten times or more. The genes are TRBV5-5 and TRBJ2-7; 7 positions agree with TRBD1. The junction had 2 bases not matched to a gene; V was cut back by 3 bases and J by 2 bases. Germline V CDR1 and CDR2: SGHKS, YYEKEE (reference sequence). The CDR3 loop spans 13 amino acids. CDR3 region: CASSSGQTYEQYF. In DNA form, the CDR3 reads TGTGCCAGCAGCTCGGGACAGACCTACGAGCAGTACTTC.

This chain uses TRBV5-6 with TRBJ2-4; possible D gene TRBD2, 5 bases. V was cut by 1 base and J by 0 bases, with 11 bases left in between. There are 16 residues in the CDR3. Germline values: CDR1 SGHDT, CDR2 YYEEEE. In DNA form, the CDR3 reads TGTGCCAGCAGCTTGTCGGGGAGACTAGCCAAAAACATTCAGTACTTC. Its translation is CASSLSGRLAKNIQYF.

The V gene is TRBV6-1, the J gene TRBJ2-4; a weak D match, TRBD2 (6 bases). The CDR3 length is 12 residues. The V end lost 3 bases, the J end lost 10 bases, and 10 bases lay between the germline ends. The germline gives CDR1 MNHNS, CDR2 SASEGT. CDR3 nucleotides: TGTGCCAGCAGTGAGCGGGGATTTATTCAGTACTTC. Translating it yields CASSERGFIQYF.

The chain has TRBV12-3 or TRBV12-4 and TRBJ2-1, with TRBD2 identical over 13 bases. V trimming: 7 bases; J trimming: 7 bases; junction bases outside the gene matches: 4. The CDR3 totals 14 residues. The DNA of the CDR3 is TGTGCCAGCACCCGGACTAGCGGGAGAAATGAGCAGTTCTTC. Amino acids: CASTRTSGRNEQFF.

This clonotype was observed many times. The CDR3 DNA sequence: TGTGCCAGCAGTTTATCGTTAGCTAGCGGCCACAATGAGCAGTTCTTC. It is translated as CASSLSLASGHNEQFF. The chain is built from TRBV27 and TRBJ2-1; 7 bases align to TRBD2. Looked up from germline, CDR1 is MNHEY and CDR2 is SMNVEV (reference sequence). The CDR3 has 16 amino acids. With V trimmed by 0 bases and J by 5 bases, 7 bases remained unmatched.

The chain combines TRBV29-1 with TRBJ2-3, with D perhaps TRBD1 (6 bases). V shed 7 bases and J shed 4 bases, with 15 bases lying between them. Germline CDR1 SQVTM, CDR2 ANQGSEA. There are 13 residues in the CDR3. The chain's CDR3 is CSGEQGWADTQYF. In DNA, the CDR3 is TGCAGCGGAGAACAGGGATGGGCAGATACGCAGTATTTT.

This clonotype showed up just once. The V and J genes are TRBV20-1 and TRBJ1-2, with 7 bases aligning to TRBD1. V shed 6 bases and J 0 bases; nucleotides not matched to a gene: 13. Germline CDR1 and CDR2: DFQATT and SNEGSKA (reference sequence). The CDR3 loop spans 16 amino acids. The CDR3 region has the DNA TGCAGTGCCATTGAACCCGGGACAGCGACTAACTATGGCTACACCTTC. Protein product: CSAIEPGTATNYGYTF.

This clonotype showed up just a few times. V and J are TRBV2 and TRBJ2-1, with TRBD2 identical over 14 bases. The germline gives CDR1 SNHLY, CDR2 FYNNEI. Trimming at V came to 8 bases and at J to 10 bases, leaving 7 bases not matched to a gene. CDR3 length: 14 residues. For the CDR3, the DNA is TGTGCCAGCGGACTAGCGGGAGGTACAGGGGAGCAGTTCTTC. This gives the protein CASGLAGGTGEQFF.